This T cell receptor (beta chain) was captured by sequencing in a study of blood T cell repertoires in COVID-19. About the study: From T cells, B-cell-depleted T cells, or PBMCs came the material, which was cDNA or gDNA.

V was shortened by 3 bases and J by 8 bases, with 16 bases between the two germline ends. The CDR3 runs 15 residues. Germline CDR1 and CDR2: MDHEN and SYDVKM. Clinical histories supplied by participants themselves formed the basis of cohort assignment. The authors' processing: Nucleated cell counts were estimated from reference gene primer amplification. Repertoires were generated with immunoSEQ multiplex PCR, while TCRdb's copy carries only in-frame clones and drops some. That table is the source of V, J and clone size, and D and trimming were worked out from the DNA. Of 210,000 or so clones in the sample, about 90% were seen once.

The sequenced sample consisted of PBMCs or T cells enriched from blood (not recorded which). The chain employs TRBV28 and TRBJ1-4; weak D call: TRBD1 (6 bases). The receptor was derived from a woman aged 30 to 39 who had been exposed to COVID-19. The CDR3 loop reads CASSFRGAQREKLFF. CDR3 DNA sequence: TGTGCCAGCAGTTTTCGGGGGGCGCAGAGGGAAAAACTGTTTTTT. The full variable domain, in which reference TRBV28 and TRBJ1-4 provide the parts outside the CDR3, is DVKVTQSSRYLVKRTGEKVFLECVQDMDHENMFWYRQDPGLGLRLIYFSYDVKMKEKGDIPEGYSVSREKKERFSLILESASTNQTSMYLCASSFRGAQREKLFFGSGTQLSVL.